The T cell receptor (beta chain) described here comes from a study of T cell responses to AZD1222 COVID-19 vaccine. Using immunoSEQ multiplex PCR, the repertoire was profiled, and TCRdb retains in-frame clones only, with some absent. The data contain approximately 150,000 clones, approximately 89% of them singletons. Second-dose groups at about 4 or about 12 weeks were pooled. Germline CDR1 reads SGHVS; CDR2 reads FQNEAQ. CDR3 length: 15 amino acids. V was pared by 1 base and J by 0 bases, with 6 bases between. The gene calls are TRBV7-8 and TRBJ1-4; D is unresolved. The sequencing here drew on peripheral blood, taken 28 days after the second AZD1222 dose. This TCR was sampled from an adult who received the AZD1222 COVID-19 vaccine. CDR3 DNA sequence: TGTGCCAGCAGCTTAGTGGGTGCAACTAATGAAAAACTGTTTTTT. This encodes CASSLVGATNEKLFF.